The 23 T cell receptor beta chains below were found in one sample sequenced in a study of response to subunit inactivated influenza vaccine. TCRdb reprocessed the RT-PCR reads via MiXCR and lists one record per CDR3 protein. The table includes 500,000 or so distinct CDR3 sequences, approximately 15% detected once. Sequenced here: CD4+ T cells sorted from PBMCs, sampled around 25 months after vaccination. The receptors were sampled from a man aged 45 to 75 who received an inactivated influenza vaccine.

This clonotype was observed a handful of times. CDR3 DNA sequence: TGTGCCAGCAGCCCTCGACAGGGGGCGAGCACCGGGGAGCTGTTTTTT. It is translated as CASSPRQGASTGELFF. V gene TRBV7-2 combines with J gene TRBJ2-2; TRBD1 aligns across 10 bases. Per germline, CDR1 SGHTA and CDR2 FQGNSA. The V gene end was trimmed by 5 bases and the J gene end by 4 bases; junction bases not matched to a gene: 7. This CDR3 has 16 amino acids.

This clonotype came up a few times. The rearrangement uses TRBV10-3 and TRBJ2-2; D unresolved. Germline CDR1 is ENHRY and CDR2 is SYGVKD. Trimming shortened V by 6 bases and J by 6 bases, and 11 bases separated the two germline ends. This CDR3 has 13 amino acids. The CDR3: CAISVGVAGELFF. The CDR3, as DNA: TGTGCCATCAGCGTGGGCGTCGCCGGGGAGCTGTTTTTT.

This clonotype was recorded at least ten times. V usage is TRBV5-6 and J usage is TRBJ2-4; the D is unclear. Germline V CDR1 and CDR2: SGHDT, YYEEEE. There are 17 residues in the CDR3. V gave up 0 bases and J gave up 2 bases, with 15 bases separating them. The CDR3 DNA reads TGTGCCAGCAGCTTGGTGCTTTCGACTCAGCCCAAAAACATTCAGTACTTC. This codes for CASSLVLSTQPKNIQYF.

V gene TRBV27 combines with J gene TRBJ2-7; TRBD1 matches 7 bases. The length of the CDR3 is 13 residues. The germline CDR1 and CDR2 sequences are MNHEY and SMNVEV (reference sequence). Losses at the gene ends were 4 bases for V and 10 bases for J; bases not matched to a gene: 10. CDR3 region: CASSSDRMGIQYF. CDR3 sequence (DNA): TGTGCCAGCAGTTCGGACAGGATGGGGATTCAGTACTTC.

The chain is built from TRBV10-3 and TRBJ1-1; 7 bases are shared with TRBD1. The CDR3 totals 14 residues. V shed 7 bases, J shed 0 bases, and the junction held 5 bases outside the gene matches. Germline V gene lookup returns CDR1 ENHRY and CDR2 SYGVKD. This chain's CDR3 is CAITNTGVNTEAFF. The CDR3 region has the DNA TGTGCCATCACTAACACAGGGGTGAACACTGAAGCTTTCTTT.

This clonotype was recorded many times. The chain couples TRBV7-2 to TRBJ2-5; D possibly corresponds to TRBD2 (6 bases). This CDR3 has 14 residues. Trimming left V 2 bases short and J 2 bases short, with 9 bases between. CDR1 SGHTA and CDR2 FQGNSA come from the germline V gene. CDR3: CASSLPGLQETQYF. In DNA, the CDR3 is TGTGCCAGCAGCTTACCGGGACTTCAAGAGACCCAGTACTTC.

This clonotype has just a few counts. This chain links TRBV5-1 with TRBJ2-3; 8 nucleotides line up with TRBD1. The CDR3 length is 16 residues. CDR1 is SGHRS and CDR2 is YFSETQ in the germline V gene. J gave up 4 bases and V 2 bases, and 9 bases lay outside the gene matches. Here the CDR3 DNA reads TGCGCCAGCAGCTTAGGTGGCCAGGGGGCTTCAGATACGCAGTATTTT. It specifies CASSLGGQGASDTQYF.

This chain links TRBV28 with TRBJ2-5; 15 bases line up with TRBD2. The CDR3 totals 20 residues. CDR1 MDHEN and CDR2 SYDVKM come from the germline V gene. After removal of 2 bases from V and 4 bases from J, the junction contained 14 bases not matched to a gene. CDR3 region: CASSLPVVGLAGGPRETQYF. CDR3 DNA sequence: TGTGCCAGCAGTTTACCAGTGGTCGGACTAGCGGGAGGGCCTCGAGAGACCCAGTACTTC.

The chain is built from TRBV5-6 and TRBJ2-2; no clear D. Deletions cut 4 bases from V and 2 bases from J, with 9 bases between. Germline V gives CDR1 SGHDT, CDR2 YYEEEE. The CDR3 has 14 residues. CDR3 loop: CASSTPSNTGELFF. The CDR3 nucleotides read TGTGCCAGCAGCACCCCGAGCAACACCGGGGAGCTGTTTTTT.

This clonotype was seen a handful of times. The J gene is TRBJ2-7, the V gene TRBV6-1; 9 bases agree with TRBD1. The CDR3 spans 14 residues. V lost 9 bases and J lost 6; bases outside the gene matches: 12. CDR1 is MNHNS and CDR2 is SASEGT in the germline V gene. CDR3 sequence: CASRSRTGDPEQYF. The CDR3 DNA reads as TGTGCCAGTAGGAGTAGGACAGGGGACCCCGAGCAGTACTTC.

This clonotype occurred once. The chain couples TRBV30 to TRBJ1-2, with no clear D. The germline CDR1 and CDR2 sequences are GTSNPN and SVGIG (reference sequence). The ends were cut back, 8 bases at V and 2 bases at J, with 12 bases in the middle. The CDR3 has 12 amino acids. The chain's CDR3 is CAVQAANYGYTF. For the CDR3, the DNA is TGTGCCGTGCAAGCCGCGAACTATGGCTACACCTTC.

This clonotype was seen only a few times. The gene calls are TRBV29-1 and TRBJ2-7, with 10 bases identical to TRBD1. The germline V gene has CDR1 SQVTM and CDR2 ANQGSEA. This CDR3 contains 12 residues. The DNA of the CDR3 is TGCAGGGAATTGGGACAGGGGTACGAGCAGTACTTC. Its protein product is CRELGQGYEQYF.

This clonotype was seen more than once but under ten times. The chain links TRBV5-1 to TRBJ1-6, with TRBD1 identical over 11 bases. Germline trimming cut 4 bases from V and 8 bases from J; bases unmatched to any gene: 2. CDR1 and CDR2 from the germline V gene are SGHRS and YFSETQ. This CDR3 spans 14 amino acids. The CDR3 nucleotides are TGCGCCAGCAGCCTGGACAGGGGGCATTCACCCCTCCACTTT. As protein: CASSLDRGHSPLHF.

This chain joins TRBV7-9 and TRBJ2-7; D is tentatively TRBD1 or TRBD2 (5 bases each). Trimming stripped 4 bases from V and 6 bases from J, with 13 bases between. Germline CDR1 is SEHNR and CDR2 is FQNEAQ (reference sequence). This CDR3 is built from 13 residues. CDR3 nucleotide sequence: TGTGCCAGCAGCTATGGGACGGGGAGCGAGCAGTACTTC. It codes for CASSYGTGSEQYF.

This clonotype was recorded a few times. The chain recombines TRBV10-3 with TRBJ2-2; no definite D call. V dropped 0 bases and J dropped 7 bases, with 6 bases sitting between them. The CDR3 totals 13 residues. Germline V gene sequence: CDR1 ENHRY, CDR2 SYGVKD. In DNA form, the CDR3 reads TGTGCCATCAGTGAGTCCAACGGCGGGGAGCTGTTTTTT. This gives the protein CAISESNGGELFF.

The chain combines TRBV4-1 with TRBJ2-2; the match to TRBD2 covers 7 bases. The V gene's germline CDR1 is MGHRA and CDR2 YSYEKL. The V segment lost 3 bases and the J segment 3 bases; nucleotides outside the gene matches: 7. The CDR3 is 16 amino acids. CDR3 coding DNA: TGCGCCAGCAGCCAGGGAGGGGTCGAATACACCGGGGAGCTGTTTTTT. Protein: CASSQGGVEYTGELFF.

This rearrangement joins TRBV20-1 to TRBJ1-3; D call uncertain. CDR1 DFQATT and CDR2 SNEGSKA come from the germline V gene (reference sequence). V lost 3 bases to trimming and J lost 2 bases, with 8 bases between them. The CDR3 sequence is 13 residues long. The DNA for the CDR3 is TGCAGTGCTAGTAAGGGAACTGGAAACACCATATATTTT. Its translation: CSASKGTGNTIYF.

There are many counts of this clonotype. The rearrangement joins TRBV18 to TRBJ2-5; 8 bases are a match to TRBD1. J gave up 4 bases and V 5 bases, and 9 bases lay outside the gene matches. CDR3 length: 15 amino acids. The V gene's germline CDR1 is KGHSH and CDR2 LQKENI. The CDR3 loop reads CASSVNQGAGETQYF. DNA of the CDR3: TGTGCCAGCTCAGTAAACCAGGGGGCCGGAGAGACCCAGTACTTC.

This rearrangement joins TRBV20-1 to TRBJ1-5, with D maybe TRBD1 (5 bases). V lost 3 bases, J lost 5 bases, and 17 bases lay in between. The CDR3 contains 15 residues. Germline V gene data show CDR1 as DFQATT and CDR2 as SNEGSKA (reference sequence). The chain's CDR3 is CSASAFDRPDQPQHF. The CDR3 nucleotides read TGCAGTGCTAGCGCTTTCGACAGACCCGATCAGCCCCAGCATTTT.

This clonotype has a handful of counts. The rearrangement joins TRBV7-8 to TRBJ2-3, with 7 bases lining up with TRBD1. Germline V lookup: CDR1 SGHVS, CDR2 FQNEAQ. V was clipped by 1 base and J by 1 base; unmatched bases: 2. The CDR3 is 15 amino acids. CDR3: CASSLVGQGTDTQYF. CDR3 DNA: TGTGCCAGCAGCTTAGTCGGACAGGGCACAGATACGCAGTATTTT.

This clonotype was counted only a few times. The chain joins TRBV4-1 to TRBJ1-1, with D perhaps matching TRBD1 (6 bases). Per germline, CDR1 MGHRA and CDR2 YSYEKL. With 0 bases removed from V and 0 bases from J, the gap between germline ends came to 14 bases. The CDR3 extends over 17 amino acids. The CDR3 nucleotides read TGCGCCAGCAGCCAAGAGTGGGGGGGGCGGATGAACACTGAAGCTTTCTTT. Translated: CASSQEWGGRMNTEAFF.

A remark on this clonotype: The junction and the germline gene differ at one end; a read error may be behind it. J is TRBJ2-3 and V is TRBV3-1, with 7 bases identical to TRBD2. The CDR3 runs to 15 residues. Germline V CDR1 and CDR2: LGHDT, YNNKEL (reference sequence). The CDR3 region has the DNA TGTGCCACCAGCCGGACGGGACTATCCACAGATACGCAGTATTTT. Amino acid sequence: CATSRTGLSTDTQYF.

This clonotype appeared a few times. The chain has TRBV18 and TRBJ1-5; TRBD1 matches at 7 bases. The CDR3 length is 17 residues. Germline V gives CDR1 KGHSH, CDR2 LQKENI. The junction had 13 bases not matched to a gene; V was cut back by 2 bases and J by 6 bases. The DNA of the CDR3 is TGTGCCAGCTCACCATCGGGGGGAAACAGGGGTGCTCAGCCCCAGCATTTT. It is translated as CASSPSGGNRGAQPQHF.